Presented here are 28 T cell receptor beta chains from one specimen sequenced in a study of blood T cell repertoires in COVID-19. Clones were sequenced by immunoSEQ multiplex PCR, and TCRdb holds only the in-frame ones, with some missing. The sample comprises a few hundred thousand clones, approximately 80% of which are singletons, and roughly 20% rests with the top ten. Sequenced: peripheral blood. These receptors were collected from a woman of 80 years or more with active or convalescent COVID-19.

The chain joins TRBV5-1 to TRBJ1-2; 9 positions match TRBD1. With 4 bases clipped from V and 3 bases from J, the junction kept 7 bases outside the gene matches. The germline V gene has CDR1 SGHRS and CDR2 YFSETQ. This CDR3 comprises 15 residues. The CDR3 is CASSPWTGVDYGYTF. CDR3 in DNA: TGCGCCAGCAGCCCGTGGACAGGGGTCGACTATGGCTACACCTTC.

The chain couples TRBV7-8 to TRBJ2-7, with 10 bases aligning to TRBD1. This CDR3 region has 14 residues. V lost 5 bases to trimming and J lost 5 bases; unmatched junction nucleotides: 6. CDR1 and CDR2 (germline): SGHVS, FQNEAQ. This CDR3 is CASSEAGTGDEQYF. CDR3 sequence (DNA): TGTGCCAGCAGCGAGGCCGGGACAGGGGACGAGCAGTACTTC.

The genes are TRBV28 and TRBJ1-2; D is possibly TRBD1 (6 bases). Germline V gene data show CDR1 as MDHEN and CDR2 as SYDVKM. The CDR3 runs 15 residues. Trimming removed 5 bases at V and 2 bases at J, with 15 bases between. CDR3 DNA: TGTGCCAGCAGTCCCGCCGGGACACAGAACTATGGCTACACCTTC. This translates into CASSPAGTQNYGYTF.

The chain is built from TRBV7-2 and TRBJ1-2; 8 bases line up with TRBD1. The V and J ends lost 2 bases and 0 bases, in that order; junction bases with no gene match: 5. Per the germline V gene, CDR1 is SGHTA and CDR2 is FQGNSA. This CDR3 has 16 residues. CDR3 sequence reads: CASSLTGGRANYGYTF. The CDR3 DNA is TGTGCCAGCAGCTTAACAGGGGGGAGAGCTAACTATGGCTACACCTTC. Filled out from reference TRBV7-2 and TRBJ1-2, the complete variable domain reads GAGVSQSPSNKVTEKGKDVELRCDPISGHTALYWYRQSLGQGLEFLIYFQGNSAPDKSGLPSDRFSAERTGGSVSTLTIQRTQQEDSAVYLCASSLTGGRANYGYTFGSGTRLTVV.

The V call is TRBV10-2, the J call TRBJ2-1, with 10 bases aligning to TRBD2. After removal of 7 bases from V and 8 bases from J, the junction contained 5 bases not matched to a gene. The CDR3 sequence is 13 residues long. The germline CDR1 and CDR2 sequences are WSHSY and SAAADI. CDR3 protein: CASKSGRVDEQFF. The CDR3 DNA is TGCGCCAGCAAAAGCGGGAGGGTGGATGAGCAGTTCTTC.

The V call is TRBV5-1, the J call TRBJ2-1; 7 bases are shared with TRBD1. The CDR3 runs to 15 residues. The V gene's germline CDR1 is SGHRS and CDR2 YFSETQ. The ends lost 0 bases at V and 3 bases at J; junction bases unmatched: 3. The CDR3, as DNA: TGCGCCAGCAGCTTGGGAGGGGGCGGCTACAATGAGCAGTTCTTC. Its protein is CASSLGGGGYNEQFF.

This clone was observed once. The genes are TRBV7-2 and TRBJ2-3, with 11 positions matching TRBD2. This CDR3 comprises 16 residues. Trimming cost V 5 bases and J 2 bases; bases outside gene matches: 6. CDR1 is SGHTA and CDR2 is FQGNSA in the germline V gene. This chain's CDR3 is CASSTRLAGHTDTQYF. CDR3 nucleotide sequence: TGTGCCAGCAGCACCAGACTAGCGGGGCACACAGATACGCAGTATTTT. Together with reference TRBV7-2 and TRBJ2-3, the CDR3 gives the full variable domain: GAGVSQSPSNKVTEKGKDVELRCDPISGHTALYWYRQSLGQGLEFLIYFQGNSAPDKSGLPSDRFSAERTGGSVSTLTIQRTQQEDSAVYLCASSTRLAGHTDTQYFGPGTRLTVL.

The chain recombines TRBV14 with TRBJ2-3, with 12 positions matching TRBD2. The CDR3 is made up of 16 amino acids. CDR1 is SGHDN, CDR2 FVKESK, per germline. The ends lost 3 bases at V and 13 bases at J; junction bases unmatched: 14. The CDR3 spells CASSHLGTAGLAGKYF. In nucleotides, the CDR3 is TGTGCCAGCAGCCATTTAGGGACAGCCGGACTAGCGGGAAAGTATTTT.

The CDR3 coding sequence is TGTGCCAGCAGGGGTACTAGCGGGAGAACGAGTGAGCAGTTCTTC. Residues: CASRGTSGRTSEQFF. This chain links TRBV6-6 with TRBJ2-1; 11 nucleotides align to TRBD2. This CDR3 is 15 amino acids long. Germline V gene data show CDR1 as MNHNY and CDR2 as SVGAGI (reference sequence). The V segment lost 6 bases and the J segment 9 bases; nucleotides outside the gene matches: 10.

The rearrangement links TRBV2 to TRBJ1-1; D call uncertain. Germline CDR1 SNHLY, CDR2 FYNNEI. The CDR3 has 15 amino acids. V lost 5 bases and J lost 6, with 19 bases in between. This CDR3 is CASSFTVLSLAEAFF. The CDR3 DNA is TGTGCCAGCAGTTTTACAGTCCTCTCGCTCGCTGAAGCTTTCTTT.

V usage is TRBV5-4 and J usage is TRBJ2-3; maybe TRBD2 (5 bases). The germline gives CDR1 SGHNT, CDR2 YYREEE (reference sequence). The CDR3 is made up of 15 amino acids. The V end lost 4 bases, the J end lost 2 bases, and 14 bases lay between the germline ends. The CDR3 is CASSPTGILTDTQYF. The DNA of the CDR3 is TGTGCCAGCAGCCCAACCGGGATCCTCACAGATACGCAGTATTTT.

The chain is built from TRBV7-9 and TRBJ1-5, with TRBD1 identical over 7 bases. This CDR3 is 13 amino acids long. Germline V gene sequence: CDR1 SEHNR, CDR2 FQNEAQ (reference sequence). V was pared by 5 bases and J by 7 bases, with 5 bases of the junction left unmatched. CDR3 loop: CASSGTGDQPQHF. The CDR3 DNA reads TGTGCCAGCAGCGGTACAGGGGACCAGCCCCAGCATTTT. The whole variable domain, remainder taken from reference TRBV7-9 and TRBJ1-5, is DTGVSQNPRHKITKRGQNVTFRCDPISEHNRLYWYRQTLGQGPEFLTYFQNEAQLEKSRLLSDRFSAERPKGSFSTLEIQRTEQGDSAMYLCASSGTGDQPQHFGDGTRLSIL.

The chain carries TRBV5-1 and TRBJ1-4; TRBD1 is a possible D gene (6 bases). Germline-derived CDR1 and CDR2 are SGHRS and YFSETQ. CDR3 length: 15 residues. V was pared by 1 base and J by 8 bases, with 15 bases between. CDR3 loop: CASSLSQGKGEKLFF. DNA of the CDR3: TGCGCCAGCAGCTTGTCACAGGGAAAGGGGGAAAAACTGTTTTTT.

This clone was observed a few times. The chain links TRBV19 to TRBJ2-1; 10 bases are shared with TRBD2. This CDR3 comprises 21 residues. With V trimmed by 6 bases and J by 3 bases, 23 bases remained unmatched. CDR1 LNHDA and CDR2 SQIVND come from the germline V gene (reference sequence). CDR3 sequence reads: CASSIRGRGGLAGDLYNEQFF. The CDR3 DNA reads TGTGCCAGTAGCATAAGGGGCAGGGGCGGTCTAGCGGGAGACCTCTACAATGAGCAGTTCTTC.

In this sample, this clone turned up once. This sequence joins TRBV7-3 and TRBJ2-3; 12 bases are shared with TRBD2. Per germline, CDR1 SGHTA and CDR2 FQGTGA. The CDR3 is 14 residues long. V shed 8 bases and J 4 bases; nucleotides not matched to a gene: 4. CDR3 protein: CASGLAGRADTQYF. CDR3 DNA sequence: TGTGCCAGCGGACTAGCGGGAAGGGCAGATACGCAGTATTTT.

This chain uses TRBV6-5 with TRBJ1-1; 8 bases align to TRBD1. The V gene end was trimmed by 3 bases and the J gene end by 4 bases; junction bases not matched to a gene: 10. The CDR3 spans 16 residues. The germline V gene encodes CDR1 MNHEY and CDR2 SVGAGI. For the CDR3, the DNA is TGTGCCAGCAGTTATTCAGAAGGCAGGGGGCCCACTGAAGCTTTCTTT. It encodes CASSYSEGRGPTEAFF.

V and J are TRBV6-1 and TRBJ1-5; D gene unclear. The CDR3 covers 16 residues. Germline V gene lookup returns CDR1 MNHNS and CDR2 SASEGT. V shed 0 bases and J shed 2 bases, with 11 bases lying between them. The CDR3 reads CASSEAPGTGNQPQHF. In DNA form, the CDR3 reads TGTGCCAGCAGTGAAGCCCCGGGTACGGGCAATCAGCCCCAGCATTTT.

This rearrangement joins TRBV28 to TRBJ2-1; 9 bases fit TRBD1. J gave up 1 base and V 3 bases, and 1 base lay outside the gene matches. Germline CDR1 is MDHEN and CDR2 is SYDVKM. The CDR3 is 15 amino acids. CDR3 nucleotide sequence: TGTGCCAGCAGTTTGGGACAGGGATCCTACAATGAGCAGTTCTTC. Encoded protein: CASSLGQGSYNEQFF.

This CDR3 is CSVERRGTDTQYF. The CDR3, as DNA: TGCAGCGTTGAGCGGCGGGGCACAGATACGCAGTATTTT. The rearrangement uses TRBV29-1 and TRBJ2-3; D might be TRBD2 (5 bases). Trimming removed 3 bases from V and 1 base from J, with 8 bases in between. CDR1 and CDR2 (germline): SQVTM, ANQGSEA. The CDR3 contains 13 residues.

The rearrangement joins TRBV5-4 to TRBJ1-1; D is unclear. Between the trimmed V and J ends, which lost 1 base and 0 bases, there was a span of 7 bases. Germline V gene sequence: CDR1 SGHNT, CDR2 YYREEE (reference sequence). The CDR3 is made up of 14 amino acids. The CDR3, as DNA: TGTGCCAGCAGCTTGCAGATACTGAACACTGAAGCTTTCTTT. Amino acid sequence: CASSLQILNTEAFF.

This chain uses TRBV7-8 with TRBJ2-5; D unresolved. Germline values: CDR1 SGHVS, CDR2 FQNEAQ. CDR3 size: 11 residues. V was clipped by 5 bases and J by 5 bases, with 6 bases between them. In DNA form, the CDR3 reads TGTGCCAGCAGCCCTCTTGAGACCCAGTACTTC. It is translated as CASSPLETQYF.

The chain uses TRBV24-1 and TRBJ2-3; D is undetermined. Trimming took off 3 bases at V and 1 base at J, with 4 bases between the two ends. From germline, CDR1 is KGHDR and CDR2 SFDVKD. This CDR3 is 13 amino acids long. The CDR3 nucleotides are TGTGCCACCAGTGATCATGGCACAGATACGCAGTATTTT. Amino acid sequence: CATSDHGTDTQYF.

The chain combines TRBV7-2 with TRBJ2-7, with 13 positions matching TRBD2. Germline CDR1 and CDR2: SGHTA and FQGNSA. The CDR3 sequence is 15 residues long. After removal of 5 bases from V and 9 bases from J, the junction contained 10 bases not matched to a gene. CDR3 region: CASSQGLAGKSGQYF. The CDR3 coding sequence is TGTGCCAGCAGCCAGGGACTAGCGGGGAAAAGCGGGCAGTACTTC.

The chain is built from TRBV21-1 and TRBJ2-1; the DNA was not compared with TRBD2, the D call given in the table. TRBV21-1 has pseudogene status. There are 13 residues in the CDR3. In DNA form, the CDR3 reads TGTGCCAGCAGTCGACTAGCGGGTTTGGTTGCGTTCTTC. Protein: CASSRLAGLVAFF.

This chain connects TRBV5-1 to TRBJ1-4; D not certain. The CDR3 is made up of 13 amino acids. Germline V gene sequence: CDR1 SGHRS, CDR2 YFSETQ. V lost 4 bases and J 0 bases, leaving 4 bases between the germline ends. CDR3 amino acids: CASSLTTNEKLFF. The CDR3 region has the DNA TGCGCCAGCAGCCTAACAACTAATGAAAAACTGTTTTTT.

The V gene is TRBV7-2, the J gene TRBJ1-2; D is unresolved. Germline lookup yields CDR1 SGHTA and CDR2 FQGNSA. Trimming stripped 1 base from V and 1 base from J, with 7 bases between. This CDR3 has 14 residues. CDR3 nucleotide sequence: TGTGCCAGCAGCTTAGGTCTAGTTAACTATGGCTACACCTTC. Its translation: CASSLGLVNYGYTF.

The rearrangement links TRBV2 to TRBJ2-3; possibly TRBD1 for D (5 bases). V was clipped by 3 bases and J by 4 bases, with 8 bases between them. Germline assignment: CDR1 SNHLY and CDR2 FYNNEI. The CDR3 contains 13 residues. As DNA, the CDR3 is TGTGCCAGCAGTGAGGGGCCGGCAGATACGCAGTATTTT. Encoded protein: CASSEGPADTQYF.

The chain is built from TRBV11-3 and TRBJ1-1; D unresolved. The CDR3 runs to 13 residues. CDR1 is SGHNT, CDR2 YENEEA, per germline. V gave up 0 bases and J gave up 3 bases, with 5 bases separating them. The CDR3 sequence is CASSLEAYTEAFF. CDR3 bases: TGTGCCAGCAGCTTAGAAGCATACACTGAAGCTTTCTTT.